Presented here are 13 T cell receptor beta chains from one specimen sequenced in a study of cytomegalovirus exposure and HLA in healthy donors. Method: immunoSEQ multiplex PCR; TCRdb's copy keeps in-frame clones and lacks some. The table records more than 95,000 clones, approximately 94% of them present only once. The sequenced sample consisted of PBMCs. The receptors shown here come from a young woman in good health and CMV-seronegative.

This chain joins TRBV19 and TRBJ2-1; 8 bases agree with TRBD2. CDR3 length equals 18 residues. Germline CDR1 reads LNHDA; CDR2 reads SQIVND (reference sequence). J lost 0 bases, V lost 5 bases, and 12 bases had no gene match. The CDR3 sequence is CASSPTLWAGGSYNEQFF. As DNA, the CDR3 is TGTGCCAGTAGTCCGACCTTGTGGGCGGGGGGCTCCTACAATGAGCAGTTCTTC.

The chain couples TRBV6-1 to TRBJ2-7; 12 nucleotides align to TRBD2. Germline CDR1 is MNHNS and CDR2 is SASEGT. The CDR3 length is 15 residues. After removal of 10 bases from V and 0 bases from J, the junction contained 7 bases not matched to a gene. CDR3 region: CATFGTSGSSYEQYF. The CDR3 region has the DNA TGTGCCACCTTTGGGACTAGCGGGTCCTCCTACGAGCAGTACTTC.

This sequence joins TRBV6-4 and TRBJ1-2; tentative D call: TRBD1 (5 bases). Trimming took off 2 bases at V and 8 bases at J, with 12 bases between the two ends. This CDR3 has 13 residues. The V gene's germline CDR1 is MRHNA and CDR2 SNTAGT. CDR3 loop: CASSDPGGRGYTF. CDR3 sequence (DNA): TGTGCCAGCAGTGACCCGGGGGGACGGGGCTACACCTTC.

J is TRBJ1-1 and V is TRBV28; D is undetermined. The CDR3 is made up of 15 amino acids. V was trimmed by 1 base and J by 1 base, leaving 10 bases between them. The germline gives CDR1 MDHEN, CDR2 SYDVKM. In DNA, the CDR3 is TGTGCCAGCAGTTTATTAGAAGAAGAGAACACTGAAGCTTTCTTT. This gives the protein CASSLLEEENTEAFF.

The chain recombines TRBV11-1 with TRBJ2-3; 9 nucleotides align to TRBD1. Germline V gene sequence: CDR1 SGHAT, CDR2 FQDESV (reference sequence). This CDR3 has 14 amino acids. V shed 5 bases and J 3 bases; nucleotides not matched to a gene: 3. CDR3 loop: CASSADRGTDTQYF. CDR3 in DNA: TGTGCCAGCAGCGCGGACAGGGGAACAGATACGCAGTATTTT.

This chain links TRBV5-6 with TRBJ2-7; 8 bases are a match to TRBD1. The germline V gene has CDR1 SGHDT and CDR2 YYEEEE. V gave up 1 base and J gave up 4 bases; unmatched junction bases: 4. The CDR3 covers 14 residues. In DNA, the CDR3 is TGTGCCAGCAGCTTGATCACAGGGGGATACGAGCAGTACTTC. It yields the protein CASSLITGGYEQYF.

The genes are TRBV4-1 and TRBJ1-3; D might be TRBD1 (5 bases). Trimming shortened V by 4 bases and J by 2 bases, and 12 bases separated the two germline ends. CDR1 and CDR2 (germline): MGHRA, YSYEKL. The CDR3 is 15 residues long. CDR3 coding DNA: TGCGCCAGCAGCCCGGGACTGTGGCCTGGAAACACCATATATTTT. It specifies CASSPGLWPGNTIYF.

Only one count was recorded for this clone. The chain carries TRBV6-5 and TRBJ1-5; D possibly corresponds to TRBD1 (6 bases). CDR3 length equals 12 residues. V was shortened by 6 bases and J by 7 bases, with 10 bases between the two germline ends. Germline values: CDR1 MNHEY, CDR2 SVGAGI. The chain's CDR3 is CASRTTGQPQHF. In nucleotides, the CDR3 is TGTGCCAGCAGGACGACAGGCCAGCCCCAGCATTTT.

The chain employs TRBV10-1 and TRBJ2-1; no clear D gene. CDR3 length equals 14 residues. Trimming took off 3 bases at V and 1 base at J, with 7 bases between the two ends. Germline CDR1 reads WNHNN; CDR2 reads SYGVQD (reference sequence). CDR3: CASSDALSYNEQFF. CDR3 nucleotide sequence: TGCGCCAGCAGTGATGCGCTTTCCTACAATGAGCAGTTCTTC.

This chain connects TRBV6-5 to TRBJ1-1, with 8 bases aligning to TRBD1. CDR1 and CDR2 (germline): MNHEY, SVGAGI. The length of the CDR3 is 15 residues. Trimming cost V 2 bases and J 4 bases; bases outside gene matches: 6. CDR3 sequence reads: CASSYSQGASTEAFF. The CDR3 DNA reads TGTGCCAGCAGTTACAGCCAGGGGGCATCCACTGAAGCTTTCTTT.

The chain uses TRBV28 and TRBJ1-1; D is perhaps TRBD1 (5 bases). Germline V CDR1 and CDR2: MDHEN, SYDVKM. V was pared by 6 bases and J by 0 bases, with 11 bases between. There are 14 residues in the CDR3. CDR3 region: CASRGGTVNTEAFF. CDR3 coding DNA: TGTGCCAGCAGGGGAGGGACTGTGAACACTGAAGCTTTCTTT.

CDR3 sequence reads: CASSYSGSPLHF. CDR3 in DNA: TGTGCCAGCAGTTACTCGGGCTCACCCCTCCACTTT. The chain links TRBV6-5 to TRBJ1-6; the D is unclear. Per the germline V gene, CDR1 is MNHEY and CDR2 is SVGAGI. Trimming removed 0 bases from V and 10 bases from J, with 4 bases in between. This CDR3 has 12 residues.

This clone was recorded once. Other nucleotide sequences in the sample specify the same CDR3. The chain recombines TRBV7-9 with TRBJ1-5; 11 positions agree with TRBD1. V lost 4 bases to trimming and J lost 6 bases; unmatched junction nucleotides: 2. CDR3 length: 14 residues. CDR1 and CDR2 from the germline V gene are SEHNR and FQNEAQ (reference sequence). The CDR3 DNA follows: TGTGCCAGCAGCTCCGGACAGGGGGCTCAGCCCCAGCATTTT. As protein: CASSSGQGAQPQHF.